This T cell receptor (beta chain) stems from a study of tumor-infiltrating lymphocytes in primary liver carcinoma. General study points: Relative to blood, tumors carried a significantly larger fraction of the repertoire in their top 250 clones (p = 0.039).

Out of unsorted whole blood came the blood RNA, and germline DNA was extracted as well. In advance of surgery, roughly 4.4 milliliters of peripheral blood were collected. This clonotype was recorded only once. Its cognate antigen is unknown. One junction end disagrees with the germline gene, perhaps due to a read error. Total RNA (around 500 ng) served as template for TCR beta cDNA synthesis primed by a constant-region primer. ARM-PCR, slightly modified, supplied the TCR beta libraries through three nested multiplex PCR rounds. Each CDR3 protein gets one entry after TCRdb re-called the multiplex PCR reads with MiXCR. The data hold about 320,000 distinct CDR3 sequences, with less than 75% observed a single time. Specimen: peripheral blood. The TCR sequence derives from a man in his forties with primary liver carcinoma and hepatitis B virus infection.

The DNA of the CDR3 is TGTTCCAGCGGACATCGGATAGGGGGGAATGAGCAGTTCTTC. Encoded protein: CSSGHRIGGNEQFF. This rearrangement joins TRBV11-1 to TRBJ2-1; D tentatively fits TRBD1 or TRBD2 (6 bases each). This CDR3 has 14 amino acids. CDR1 is SGHAT, CDR2 FQDESV, per germline (reference sequence).